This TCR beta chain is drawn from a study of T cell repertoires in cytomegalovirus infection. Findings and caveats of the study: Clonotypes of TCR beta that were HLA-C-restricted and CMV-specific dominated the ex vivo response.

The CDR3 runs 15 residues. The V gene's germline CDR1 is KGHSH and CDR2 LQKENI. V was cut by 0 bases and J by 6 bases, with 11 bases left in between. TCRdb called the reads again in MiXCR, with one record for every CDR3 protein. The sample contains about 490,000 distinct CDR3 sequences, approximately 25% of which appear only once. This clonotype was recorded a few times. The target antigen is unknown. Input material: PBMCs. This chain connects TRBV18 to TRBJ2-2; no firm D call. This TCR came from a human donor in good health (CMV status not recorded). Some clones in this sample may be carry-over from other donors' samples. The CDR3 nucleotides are TGTGCCAGCTCACCACCGATTGGTTCATCCGGGGAGCTGTTTTTT. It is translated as CASSPPIGSSGELFF. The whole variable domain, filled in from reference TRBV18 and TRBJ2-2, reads NAGVMQNPRHLVRRRGQEARLRCSPMKGHSHVYWYRQLPEEGLKFMVYLQKENIIDESGMPKERFSAEFPKEGPSILRIQQVVRGDSAAYFCASSPPIGSSGELFFGEGSRLTVL.